This T cell receptor beta chain was captured in a study of long-term antiretroviral therapy in people with HIV. Study-level findings and limits: The clones with expansion before ART were dominant in the repertoire at all time points. Transplant donor controls retained higher diversity, though diversity increased after ART.

For this clone: The antigen is undetermined.

This CDR3 is 11 amino acids long. The V end lost 7 bases, the J end lost 6 bases, and 9 bases lay between the germline ends. Germline-derived CDR1 and CDR2 are MNHEY and SVGAGI. Survey-level immunoSEQ v3.0 assays were run. Per-sample targets for sequencing were 40,000-50,000 T-cell genomes. Method: immunoSEQ multiplex PCR; TCRdb's copy keeps in-frame clones and lacks some. The sample consists of 6,000 to 8,500 clones, roughly 70% of them appearing once. The input for sequencing was unsorted PBMCs, taken 0.1 years before starting antiretroviral therapy. The receptor was derived from a man younger than 30 with HIV. V usage is TRBV6-5 and J usage is TRBJ1-2, with D unclear. Here the CDR3 reads CASTRMDGYTF. DNA of the CDR3: TGTGCCAGCACCCGGATGGATGGCTACACCTTC.